This T cell receptor (beta chain) was sequenced during a study of graft-versus-host responses after intestinal transplantation (dated by TCRdb to about 2021). Some background on the complete study: The transplants that recipients received were multivisceral, liver-intestinal, or isolated intestinal. After intestinal transplantation, graft-versus-host and host-versus-graft alloreactive T cell clones in the graft, circulation and bone marrow were tracked using bulk TCR-beta CDR3 sequencing. Of the approximately 25 intestinal transplant recipients enrolled in the cohort, one of whom was a retransplant, a few patients without pretransplant specimens were excluded. Rather than being sequenced by the commercial service, samples from a few later patients were sequenced in-house on an Illumina MiSeq and processed with MiXCR. Every recipient was given anti-thymocyte globulin induction, followed by approximately 3 years of maintenance tacrolimus and steroids. Alloreactive clones were identified by sequencing pre-transplant mixed lymphocyte reaction products and comparing these products with unstimulated pre-transplant donor and recipient T cells. Donor T cell macrochimerism was defined as a peak of at least 4% donor T cells among recipient peripheral blood mononuclear cells.

The investigation overall reported the following: Early after transplant, peak levels of circulating GvH clones were associated with declines in HvG clones. Conclusions were limited by the relatively low number and heterogeneity of intestinal transplant patients. GvH clones turned up in recipient bone marrow, with some appearing earlier in ileal mucosa or blood, a pattern consistent with an intestinal mucosal origin. In patients with donor T cell macrochimerism, the allografts had high GvH to HvG T cell clonal ratios.

Per the germline V gene, SGDLS is the CDR1 and YYNGEE is the CDR2. Including the terminal cysteine and phenylalanine, the CDR3 comprises 17 residues. Only the CDR3 portion is preserved as DNA: 51 bases, with reading frame beginning at the first base. Trimming removed 3 bases from V and 1 base from J; the gene matches leave 10 bases unexplained. The library relied on the immunoSEQ multiplex PCR assay. In most patients, genomic DNA was isolated using the Qiagen DNeasy Blood and Tissue Kit and sent frozen to Adaptive Biotechnologies for TCR sequencing. For most patients, genomic DNA was subjected to high-throughput TCR-beta CDR3 sequencing by Adaptive Biotechnologies. From the authors' description of their analysis: Adaptive's ImmunoSEQ software supplied the TCR sequencing data for 18 patients, while MiXCR and VDJtools were used to process a few other patients. To correct CD4 versus CD8 sorting errors, any sequence found in both subsets at a frequency ratio below 5:1 was removed. CDR3 nucleotide sequences shared between donor and recipient were removed because their origin could not be assigned. To be classed as alloreactive, a clone needed at least 2-fold expansion over unstimulated cells and a minimum CFSE-low frequency of 0.002% (template counts) or 0.001% (read counts). Clones were considered mappable if detected in sequenced pre-transplant spleen, lymph node, or MLR CFSE-low populations of the donor or recipient. The cumulative frequency of alloreactive clones was calculated as a percentage of all sequences, weighted by copy number. TCRdb re-hosts the immuneACCESS table, in-frame sequences only. Its copies lack some clones; in the studies checked, an unresolved V gene accounts for under half of them, and the cause for the rest is not known. V, J and clone size were drawn from that table, and D and trimming were deduced from the DNA. The sample records under 85,000 clones, just under 95% of which are singletons. The biggest ten clones account for over 0.45% of the sample.

As concerns this clone: Which antigen it targets is not known. Base qualities are not recorded, but no much larger clone differs from it by a single base.

Sample time point, as interpreted from the label and publication: cells obtained before transplantation from donor or recipient. CD3+CD4+ and CD3+CD8+ populations were FACS-sorted from unstimulated pre-transplant donor and recipient cells taken from spleen or lymph nodes. This TCR was recovered from a human donor who received an intestinal transplant. The source was unstimulated CD8+ T cells sorted from spleen or lymph node cells, collected before intestinal transplant. The rearrangement joined TRBV9 to TRBJ2-1, and 7 bases in between align with TRBD1. The CDR3 is CASSAFTGVGSYNEQFF. DNA sequence: TGTGCCAGCAGCGCATTTACAGGGGTAGGGTCCTACAATGAGCAGTTCTTC. The reference TRBV9 and TRBJ2-1 proteins fill in what lies around the CDR3, so the full variable domain reads DSGVTQTPKHLITATGQRVTLRCSPRSGDLSVYWYQQSLDQGLQFLIQYYNGEERAKGNILERFSAQQFPDLHSELNLSSLELGDSALYFCASSAFTGVGSYNEQFFGPGTRLTVL.